A selection of T cell receptor beta chains follows, all from one sample in a study of blood T cell repertoires in COVID-19. Sequencing was performed with immunoSEQ multiplex PCR; in TCRdb, only in-frame clones are kept and a portion is missing. The sample contains around 310,000 clones, around 91% of which appear only once. Material: peripheral blood. The source of these receptors is a woman aged 40 to 49 with COVID-19, enrolled during active disease. The CDR3 runs from the conserved cysteine through the conserved F or W. A D gene is named only where the DNA matches it firmly. Expanded clones are given a class, and other clones once, few, many or no size at all.

D	size	J	V	DNA	CDR3
.	.	TRBJ2-1	TRBV28	TGTGCCAGCAGTTCGTCGGGGGTCTGGGACAATGAGCAGTTCTTC	CASSSSGVWDNEQFF
.	.	TRBJ1-2	TRBV5-1	TGCGCCAGCAGCTCGGACACTTCTAGGAGCTATGGCTACACCTTC	CASSSDTSRSYGYTF
.	.	TRBJ1-4	TRBV27	TGTGCCAGCAGTTTGGCGGGGTTTAATGAAAAACTGTTTTTT	CASSLAGFNEKLFF
.	.	TRBJ2-7	TRBV5-4	TGTGCCAGCAGCTTGGGTCGGGCGGGCGAGCAGTACTTC	CASSLGRAGEQYF
.	.	TRBJ1-1	TRBV11-1	TGTGCCAGCAGCTTATATTCGTCGAACACTGAAGCTTTCTTT	CASSLYSSNTEAFF
.	.	TRBJ1-4	TRBV10-3	TGTGCCATCAGTGGCCGACAACCGTCAACTAATGAAAAACTGTTTTTT	CAISGRQPSTNEKLFF
TRBD2	.	TRBJ2-5	TRBV7-2	TGTGCCAGCAGCTTAGTGGGGACTAGCGGCTCCCAAGAGACCCAGTACTTC	CASSLVGTSGSQETQYF
.	.	TRBJ2-7	TRBV5-3	TGTGCCAGAAGCTTGGGGCCGGACACCGATTCTTACGAGCAGTACTTC	CARSLGPDTDSYEQYF
TRBD2	.	TRBJ2-1	TRBV7-3	TGTGCCAGCAGCTTAACGCGGGGGACCTACAATGAGCAGTTCTTC	CASSLTRGTYNEQFF
.	.	TRBJ2-7	TRBV7-8	TGTGCCAGCAGCTTACTGGGGGCATCGGTCCCCTACGAGCAGTACTTC	CASSLLGASVPYEQYF
.	.	TRBJ2-5	TRBV28	TGTGCCAGCAGTGGGACTTTCCGAGAGACCCAGTACTTC	CASSGTFRETQYF
TRBD2	.	TRBJ2-5	TRBV5-1	TGCGCCAGCAGCTTGTTAGCGGGGAAAGAGACCCAGTACTTC	CASSLLAGKETQYF
TRBD1	.	TRBJ1-6	TRBV7-2	TGTGCCAGCAGCTCCTATCAGGGGGCTATCGGTTCACCCCTCCACTTT	CASSSYQGAIGSPLHF
.	.	TRBJ2-5	TRBV24-1	TGTGCCACCAGTGATCTGAGCCCCCAAGAGACCCAGTACTTC	CATSDLSPQETQYF
TRBD1	.	TRBJ2-3	TRBV29-1	TGCAGCGTAGAGGGGGCGGGCGATACGCAGTATTTT	CSVEGAGDTQYF
TRBD2	.	TRBJ2-1	TRBV7-2	TGTGCCAGCAGCTTAGCTAGAGTAGCGGGGGGGCATGAGCAGTTCTTC	CASSLARVAGGHEQFF
TRBD1	.	TRBJ1-3	TRBV6-1	TGTGCCAGCAGTGAGGTACAGGGGACCTCTGGAAACACCATATATTTT	CASSEVQGTSGNTIYF
TRBD2	few	TRBJ2-5	TRBV19	TGTGCCAGTAGGAAATTTCCCGGGACTAGCGCAGAAGAGACCCAGTACTTC	CASRKFPGTSAEETQYF
TRBD1	.	TRBJ1-3	TRBV27	TGTGCCAGCAGTTTAGATCCCCCAACAGGGGGAGGAAACACCATATATTTT	CASSLDPPTGGGNTIYF
.	.	TRBJ1-1	TRBV9	TGTGCCAGCAGCGTGGGTTTAGCAGCGAACACTGAAGCTTTCTTT	CASSVGLAANTEAFF
TRBD2	.	TRBJ2-1	TRBV27	TGTGCCAGCAGTGAGGGGACTAGCGGGGGTGAGCAGTTCTTC	CASSEGTSGGEQFF
.	.	TRBJ1-5	TRBV28	TGTGCCAGCAGTAGCAGAGGACAGCCCCAGCATTTT	CASSSRGQPQHF
.	few	TRBJ1-1	TRBV6-2/TRBV6-3	TGTGCCAGCAGTTACTCCCTGACTATCGCTTTCTTT	CASSYSLTIAFF
.	.	TRBJ2-3	TRBV6-1	TGTGCCAGCAGTGAGACAAGGGGGGGGTCGGGCACAGATACGCAGTATTTT	CASSETRGGSGTDTQYF
TRBD2	.	TRBJ2-7	TRBV28	TGTGCCAGCACCCAACCCTATGCAGCGGGAAACGAGCAGTACTTC	CASTQPYAAGNEQYF
TRBD1	.	TRBJ1-4	TRBV18	TGTGCCAGCTCACCTAACAGGGGAACGGATGAAAAACTGTTTTTT	CASSPNRGTDEKLFF
.	.	TRBJ2-5	TRBV27	TGTGCCAGCAGTTTATGGCGGGACTCGGGGACCCAGTACTTC	CASSLWRDSGTQYF
.	.	TRBJ2-7	TRBV7-9	TGTGCCAGCAGCTTAGCAACCCACCGGGGGCAGTACTTC	CASSLATHRGQYF
TRBD1	once	TRBJ1-5	TRBV15	TGTGCCACCAGCAGAGGGGACAGGGGGCGGAATCAGCCCCAGCATTTT	CATSRGDRGRNQPQHF
TRBD1	.	TRBJ1-1	TRBV7-9	TGTGCCAGCAGCTTAATACCCGGGACAGAAAGAGGGAACACTGAAGCTTTCTTT	CASSLIPGTERGNTEAFF
TRBD1	once	TRBJ2-2	TRBV5-1	TGCGCCAGCAGCTTGGACGCGACAGGGGTAGGCGGGGAGCTGTTTTTT	CASSLDATGVGGELFF
.	.	TRBJ2-6	TRBV7-2	TGTGCCAGCAGCGTACAGGGTACTGGGGCCAACGTCCTGACTTTC	CASSVQGTGANVLTF
.	.	TRBJ1-1	TRBV9	TGTGCCAGCAGCGTAGAGGGGTTGAACACTGAAGCTTTCTTT	CASSVEGLNTEAFF
TRBD1	.	TRBJ1-2	TRBV4-3	TGCGCCAGCAGCCAGGGGACAGCCCGCTATGGCTACACCTTC	CASSQGTARYGYTF
.	.	TRBJ1-2	TRBV28	TGTGCCAGCAGTTCTTTGGGGCAGACCAGTACTCCTTTC	CASSSLGQTSTPF
.	.	TRBJ2-4	TRBV3-1/TRBV3-2	TGTGCCAGCAGCCAAGTCAGGGCCCCCAAAAACATTCAGTACTTC	CASSQVRAPKNIQYF
TRBD1	.	TRBJ2-1	TRBV29-1	TGCAGCGTTGAAGACCGGACAGGGAACGATGAGCAGTTCTTC	CSVEDRTGNDEQFF
TRBD1	.	TRBJ1-2	TRBV7-9	TGTGCCAGCAGCCCGCGGGACAGGAACTATGGCTACACCTTC	CASSPRDRNYGYTF
.	.	TRBJ1-1	TRBV28	TGTGCCAGCAGACAGGACAGATTGAACACTGAAGCTTTCTTT	CASRQDRLNTEAFF
TRBD2	.	TRBJ2-7	TRBV28	TGTGCCAGCAGTCCCTTAAGCGGGGGCTCCTACGAGCAGTACTTC	CASSPLSGGSYEQYF
TRBD2	.	TRBJ2-7	TRBV29-1	TGCAGCGTTGAAGGGCTAGCGGCACCCTACGAGCAGTACTTC	CSVEGLAAPYEQYF
TRBD2	.	TRBJ2-1	TRBV2	TGTGCCAGCGTCAGGTTAGCGGGGAACGGTGAGCAGTTCTTC	CASVRLAGNGEQFF
.	once	TRBJ2-1	TRBV9	TGTGCCAGTGGGGGGGCCACCTACAATGAGCAGTTCTTC	CASGGATYNEQFF
TRBD1	.	TRBJ1-2	TRBV7-2	TGTGCCAGCAGCCCGCTACTCCTGACAGGGAAGGGAGGCTACACCTTC	CASSPLLLTGKGGYTF
TRBD2	.	TRBJ2-5	TRBV19	TGTGCCAGTAGTATGTACCGACTAGCGGGAGAGGTGGAGACCCAGTACTTC	CASSMYRLAGEVETQYF
TRBD2	.	TRBJ2-1	TRBV19	TGTGCCAGTACGGGACTAGCGGTTAACAATGAGCAGTTCTTC	CASTGLAVNNEQFF
TRBD2	.	TRBJ2-1	TRBV28	TGTGCCAGCAGCCCCCGGACTAGCGGGAGATACAATGAGCAGTTCTTC	CASSPRTSGRYNEQFF
.	.	TRBJ2-4	TRBV30	TGTGCCTGGACACAGGGACCTGCGCGAGTAAACATTCAGTACTTC	CAWTQGPARVNIQYF
.	.	TRBJ1-4	TRBV5-1	TGCGCCAGCAGCCAAGACAGCTTTAATGAAAAACTGTTTTTT	CASSQDSFNEKLFF
.	.	TRBJ1-2	TRBV6-5	TGTGCCAGCAGTTACTCAAGGGGGGGCCTCGACTATGGCTACACCTTC	CASSYSRGGLDYGYTF
TRBD1	once	TRBJ1-5	TRBV2	TGTGCCAGCAGCGTAAGCCCAGGGACAGGGTCTTATCAGCCCCAGCATTTT	CASSVSPGTGSYQPQHF
.	.	TRBJ1-5	TRBV29-1	TGCAGCGTCCGGACAAGCAATCAGCCCCAGCATTTT	CSVRTSNQPQHF
TRBD1	once	TRBJ1-3	TRBV13	TGTGCCAGCAGCTCCGAGGCTTCCGGGACAGGGGCTCCTCGGTCTGGAAACACCATATATTTT	CASSSEASGTGAPRSGNTIYF
TRBD1	.	TRBJ2-3	TRBV27	TGTGCCAGCAGTCACCCTCCAGGGCCAGGGGGTACAGATACGCAGTATTTT	CASSHPPGPGGTDTQYF
.	.	TRBJ1-1	TRBV27	TGTGCCAGCAGTTTATTTAGGGGCGGGGTAACTGAAGCTTTCTTT	CASSLFRGGVTEAFF
TRBD1	few	TRBJ1-1	TRBV6-5	TGTGCCAGCAGTTCAAGGACAGGTTGGACTGAAGCTTTCTTT	CASSSRTGWTEAFF
TRBD1	few	TRBJ1-3	TRBV27	TGTGCCAGCAGGCCAGGGGGCGCGAAAGGAAACACCATATATTTT	CASRPGGAKGNTIYF
.	.	TRBJ1-1	TRBV4-3	TGCGCCAGCAGCCAAGACGGGAGCGGGTCTGAAGCTTTCTTT	CASSQDGSGSEAFF
TRBD2	.	TRBJ2-7	TRBV28	TGTGCCAGCAGCCCCACGGGGCGGGGGGGCTTCTACGAGCAGTACTTC	CASSPTGRGGFYEQYF